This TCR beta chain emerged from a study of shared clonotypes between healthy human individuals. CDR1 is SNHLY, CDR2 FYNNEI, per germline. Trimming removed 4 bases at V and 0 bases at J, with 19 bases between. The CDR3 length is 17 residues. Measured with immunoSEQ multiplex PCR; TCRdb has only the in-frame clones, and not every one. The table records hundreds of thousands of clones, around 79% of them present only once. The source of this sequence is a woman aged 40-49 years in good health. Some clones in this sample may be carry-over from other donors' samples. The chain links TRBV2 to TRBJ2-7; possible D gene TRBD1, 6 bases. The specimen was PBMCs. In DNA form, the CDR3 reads TGTGCCAGCAGTGGGTTGGGACAAATTACCCCCTCCTACGAGCAGTACTTC. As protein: CASSGLGQITPSYEQYF.